A single sample is the source of the 32 T cell receptor beta chains below, sequenced in a study of cytomegalovirus exposure and HLA in healthy donors. PCR involved 60 Vbeta and 13 Jbeta primers. Data came from immunoSEQ multiplex PCR; TCRdb stores just in-frame clones and leaves some out. In the table there are about 94,000 clones, about 75% of which are singletons. Input material: PBMCs. The source of these receptors is a man between 40 and 49 years old in good health and CMV-seropositive.

The chain combines TRBV9 with TRBJ1-1; no clear D. Germline values: CDR1 SGDLS, CDR2 YYNGEE. The ends were cut back, 3 bases at V and 4 bases at J, with 13 bases in the middle. The CDR3 is 14 residues long. The CDR3 DNA reads TGTGCCAGCAGCGAAACGGGGAGAACCACTGAAGCTTTCTTT. Encoded protein: CASSETGRTTEAFF.

V usage is TRBV7-8 and J usage is TRBJ1-5; D is uncertain. Germline V gene lookup returns CDR1 SGHVS and CDR2 FQNEAQ. Trimming took 1 base from V and 5 from J, leaving 9 bases between them. There are 14 residues in the CDR3. This CDR3 is CASSLDGGYQPQHF. The CDR3 DNA reads TGTGCCAGCAGCTTAGATGGAGGGTATCAGCCCCAGCATTTT.

The gene calls are TRBV5-1 and TRBJ2-7; D unclear. V was cut by 3 bases and J by 2 bases, with 18 bases left in between. This CDR3 is 16 amino acids long. Germline V gene lookup returns CDR1 SGHRS and CDR2 YFSETQ. CDR3 nucleotides: TGCGCCAGCAGCTCACCTTTGGGCCCGTCCGCCTACGAGCAGTACTTC. Amino acids: CASSSPLGPSAYEQYF. Supplemented by reference TRBV5-1 and TRBJ2-7, the full variable domain reads KAGVTQTPRYLIKTRGQQVTLSCSPISGHRSVSWYQQTPGQGLQFLFEYFSETQRNKGNFPGRFSGRQFSNSRSEMNVSTLELGDSALYLCASSSPLGPSAYEQYFGPGTRLTVT.

The chain links TRBV7-9 to TRBJ1-4, with 8 positions matching TRBD1. The V and J ends lost 5 bases and 10 bases, in that order; junction bases with no gene match: 9. Germline CDR1 is SEHNR and CDR2 is FQNEAQ (reference sequence). The CDR3 is 14 amino acids. The CDR3 is CASSRGQGGGKLFF. In nucleotides, the CDR3 is TGTGCCAGCAGCAGAGGACAGGGTGGAGGAAAACTGTTTTTT. Full variable domain (remainder filled in from reference TRBV7-9 and TRBJ1-4): DTGVSQNPRHKITKRGQNVTFRCDPISEHNRLYWYRQTLGQGPEFLTYFQNEAQLEKSRLLSDRFSAERPKGSFSTLEIQRTEQGDSAMYLCASSRGQGGGKLFFGSGTQLSVL.

The CDR3 region is CASSAGQADYGYTF. CDR3 sequence (DNA): TGTGCCAGCAGTGCAGGACAGGCGGATTATGGCTACACCTTC. This sequence joins TRBV28 and TRBJ1-2; 7 bases match TRBD1. Germline V gene data show CDR1 as MDHEN and CDR2 as SYDVKM. The ends lost 5 bases at V and 5 bases at J; junction bases unmatched: 8. The CDR3 spans 14 residues.

This clone was found a few times. This rearrangement joins TRBV10-1 to TRBJ2-3, with D perhaps matching TRBD2 (6 bases). The ends were cut back, 3 bases at V and 8 bases at J, with 18 bases in the middle. The CDR3 spans 15 residues. The V gene's germline CDR1 is WNHNN and CDR2 SYGVQD (reference sequence). The CDR3 loop is CASSDGGASSGTQYF. Here the CDR3 DNA reads TGCGCCAGCAGTGATGGAGGGGCCAGCAGCGGTACGCAGTATTTT.

The chain combines TRBV5-1 with TRBJ1-1; D is undetermined. From germline, CDR1 is SGHRS and CDR2 YFSETQ. Trimming removed 4 bases at V and 1 base at J, with 8 bases between. This CDR3 is built from 13 residues. CDR3 sequence reads: CASSPSPNTEAFF. The CDR3 nucleotides read TGCGCCAGCAGCCCAAGCCCGAACACTGAAGCTTTCTTT.

This chain connects TRBV7-3 to TRBJ1-1, with D perhaps TRBD1 (5 bases). Trimming removed 0 bases from V and 3 bases from J, with 14 bases in between. The V gene's germline CDR1 is SGHTA and CDR2 FQGTGA. The CDR3 runs 16 residues. For the CDR3, the DNA is TGTGCCAGCAGCTTAACAGGTATCCCGGGGGACACTGAAGCTTTCTTT. Translating it yields CASSLTGIPGDTEAFF.

This clone was recorded once. The chain links TRBV27 to TRBJ2-7, with D possibly TRBD2 on 6 matching bases. Trimming removed 6 bases at V and 3 bases at J, with 18 bases between. Germline V CDR1 and CDR2: MNHEY, SMNVEV (reference sequence). The CDR3 is 15 amino acids. This CDR3 reads CASRGGSGTFYEQYF. For the CDR3, the DNA is TGTGCCAGCAGGGGGGGAAGCGGCACTTTCTACGAGCAGTACTTC.

The chain is built from TRBV13 and TRBJ2-7; TRBD2 agrees at 8 bases. This CDR3 is 15 amino acids long. The J segment lost 1 base and the V segment lost 4 bases, leaving 6 bases of the junction unmatched. Germline CDR1 reads PRHDT; CDR2 reads FYEKMQ (reference sequence). CDR3 amino acids: CASSSLSGGSYEQYF. Here the CDR3 DNA reads TGTGCCAGCAGCTCCCTCAGCGGGGGTTCCTACGAGCAGTACTTC.

This clone has just a few counts. V usage is TRBV18 and J usage is TRBJ1-2; TRBD1 matches at 8 bases. Trimming cost V 4 bases and J 7 bases; bases outside gene matches: 2. Germline values: CDR1 KGHSH, CDR2 LQKENI. This CDR3 has 12 residues. In DNA form, the CDR3 reads TGTGCCAGCTCACAGGACAGGGTTGGCTACACCTTC. This sequence encodes CASSQDRVGYTF.

The chain couples TRBV11-2 to TRBJ2-7; 11 bases are a match to TRBD2. Per the germline V gene, CDR1 is SGHAT and CDR2 is FQNNGV. CDR3 size: 15 residues. J lost 2 bases, V lost 5 bases, and 5 bases had no gene match. This chain's CDR3 is CASSPTSGGTYEQYF. The CDR3 region has the DNA TGTGCCAGCAGCCCAACTAGCGGGGGAACCTACGAGCAGTACTTC.

The V gene is TRBV4-3, the J gene TRBJ1-1; TRBD1 aligns across 7 bases. With V trimmed by 1 base and J by 5 bases, 7 bases remained unmatched. This CDR3 has 15 amino acids. Germline V lookup: CDR1 LGHNA, CDR2 YSLEER. CDR3 amino acids: CASSQARQGGTEAFF. The DNA for the CDR3 is TGCGCCAGCAGCCAAGCGCGACAGGGTGGGACTGAAGCTTTCTTT.

This chain connects TRBV14 to TRBJ2-3; no clear D. CDR3 length: 16 residues. The V end lost 0 bases, the J end lost 0 bases, and 10 bases lay between the germline ends. CDR1 SGHDN and CDR2 FVKESK come from the germline V gene. CDR3 sequence: CASSQDHSSSTDTQYF. In nucleotides, the CDR3 is TGTGCCAGCAGCCAAGATCACAGCTCAAGCACAGATACGCAGTATTTT.

The V gene is TRBV19, the J gene TRBJ1-2; 7 bases align to TRBD1. The junction had 5 bases not matched to a gene; V was cut back by 1 base and J by 3 bases. The CDR3 sequence is 15 residues long. Germline V gives CDR1 LNHDA, CDR2 SQIVND (reference sequence). This CDR3 is CASSIGPQGDYGYTF. The CDR3 region has the DNA TGTGCCAGTAGTATAGGACCCCAGGGGGACTATGGCTACACCTTC.

This chain uses TRBV10-3 with TRBJ1-6; 9 bases match TRBD1. The V segment lost 3 bases and the J segment 8 bases; nucleotides outside the gene matches: 5. The CDR3 is made up of 15 amino acids. Germline loops: CDR1 ENHRY, CDR2 SYGVKD. The CDR3 DNA is TGTGCCATCAGTGAAGGGACAGGGCGTTATTCACCCCTCCACTTT. Translated: CAISEGTGRYSPLHF.

The V call is TRBV6-4, the J call TRBJ1-2; D might be TRBD1 (5 bases). Trimming cost V 2 bases and J 4 bases, with 11 bases left between them. Germline values: CDR1 MRHNA, CDR2 SNTAGT. The CDR3 has 14 amino acids. CDR3 sequence: CASSDGAGAYGYTF. The CDR3 DNA reads TGTGCCAGCAGTGACGGGGCTGGGGCCTATGGCTACACCTTC.

This clone turned up a few times. The chain recombines TRBV7-2 with TRBJ2-2, with a tentative D call TRBD2 (7 bases). Trimming removed 0 bases from V and 6 bases from J, with 11 bases in between. This CDR3 has 15 amino acids. Germline CDR1 and CDR2: SGHTA and FQGNSA. CDR3 residues: CASSLAGGRAGELFF. For the CDR3, the DNA is TGTGCCAGCAGCTTAGCCGGGGGGCGCGCCGGGGAGCTGTTTTTT.

This clone was counted a single time. CDR3 residues: CASGRGSYEQYF. In DNA form, the CDR3 reads TGTGCCAGCGGGAGGGGTAGCTACGAGCAGTACTTC. The rearrangement links TRBV2 to TRBJ2-5; 7 bases fit TRBD2. The end of the DNA fits TRBJ2-7 better, so the J call may be wrong. The length of the CDR3 is 12 residues. Germline lookup yields CDR1 SNHLY and CDR2 FYNNEI.

V usage is TRBV18 and J usage is TRBJ2-1; 9 positions match TRBD2. CDR1 and CDR2 from the germline V gene are KGHSH and LQKENI. The CDR3 consists of 15 residues. V was pared by 1 base and J by 7 bases, with 5 bases of the junction left unmatched. The chain's CDR3 is CASSPLAGVLNEQFF. CDR3 sequence (DNA): TGTGCCAGCTCACCACTAGCGGGAGTTCTTAATGAGCAGTTCTTC. The entire variable domain, with the rest obtained from reference TRBV18 and TRBJ2-1, is as follows: NAGVMQNPRHLVRRRGQEARLRCSPMKGHSHVYWYRQLPEEGLKFMVYLQKENIIDESGMPKERFSAEFPKEGPSILRIQQVVRGDSAAYFCASSPLAGVLNEQFFGPGTRLTVL.

J is TRBJ2-7 and V is TRBV15; no reliable D call. The CDR3 consists of 13 residues. Trimming stripped 1 base from V and 2 bases from J, with 6 bases between. Germline loops: CDR1 LNHNV, CDR2 YYDKDF (reference sequence). The CDR3 sequence: CATSRGSTYEQYF. CDR3 DNA sequence: TGTGCCACCAGCAGAGGCAGTACCTACGAGCAGTACTTC. The whole variable domain, filled in from reference TRBV15 and TRBJ2-7, reads DAMVIQNPRYQVTQFGKPVTLSCSQTLNHNVMYWYQQKSSQAPKLLFHYYDKDFNNEADTPDNFQSRRPNTSFCFLDIRSPGLGDTAMYLCATSRGSTYEQYFGPGTRLTVT.

V usage is TRBV7-9 and J usage is TRBJ1-6; a possible D gene is TRBD1 (5 bases). Germline assignment: CDR1 SEHNR and CDR2 FQNEAQ (reference sequence). Trimming removed 9 bases from V and 0 bases from J, with 12 bases in between. CDR3 length: 15 residues. DNA for the CDR3: TGTGCCAGTGGTAGGGGTAGCTCCTATAATTCACCCCTCCACTTT. It encodes CASGRGSSYNSPLHF.

The chain has TRBV19 and TRBJ2-3; 7 bases match TRBD2. CDR3 length equals 14 residues. Germline CDR1 is LNHDA and CDR2 is SQIVND (reference sequence). V was pared by 6 bases and J by 3 bases, with 6 bases of the junction left unmatched. The DNA of the CDR3 is TGTGCCAGTAGCTCACCCGGGGGGACAGATACGCAGTATTTT. Translating gives CASSSPGGTDTQYF.

The gene calls are TRBV6-5 and TRBJ2-7; TRBD2 matches 7 bases. V lost 4 bases, J lost 0 bases, and 6 bases stayed unmatched. CDR1 and CDR2 (germline): MNHEY, SVGAGI. The CDR3 covers 15 residues. The CDR3 loop is CASSFLAANSYEQYF. The CDR3 nucleotides read TGTGCCAGCAGTTTCCTAGCGGCTAACTCCTACGAGCAGTACTTC.

The rearrangement uses TRBV10-1 and TRBJ1-1; D uncertain. Germline CDR1 reads WNHNN; CDR2 reads SYGVQD (reference sequence). The CDR3 is 13 residues long. The V end was cut by 6 bases, the J end by 2 bases, with 10 bases between. CDR3 loop: CASSPQRNTEAFF. The CDR3 DNA is TGCGCCAGCAGCCCCCAGCGAAACACTGAAGCTTTCTTT.

This clone was picked up a small number of times. The chain has TRBV6-1 and TRBJ2-2, with 11 bases lining up with TRBD1. The CDR3 is made up of 15 amino acids. Germline loops: CDR1 MNHNS, CDR2 SASEGT. V shed 5 bases and J 8 bases; nucleotides not matched to a gene: 7. CDR3 in amino acids: CASSPGQGAGGELFF. CDR3 in DNA: TGTGCCAGCAGTCCCGGACAGGGGGCCGGTGGGGAGCTGTTTTTT.

The rearrangement uses TRBV28 and TRBJ2-2; TRBD2 is a possible D gene (6 bases). The CDR3 loop spans 15 amino acids. Germline V gene sequence: CDR1 MDHEN, CDR2 SYDVKM. The V end lost 8 bases, the J end lost 2 bases, and 15 bases lay between the germline ends. The CDR3 region has the DNA TGTGCCAGCCGAACGGGACTCAGTAACACCGGGGAGCTGTTTTTT. Translated, it gives CASRTGLSNTGELFF.

This rearrangement joins TRBV6-1 to TRBJ2-7; D may be TRBD2 (5 bases). V was cut by 8 bases and J by 2 bases, with 13 bases left in between. This CDR3 region has 13 residues. From germline, CDR1 is MNHNS and CDR2 SASEGT. CDR3 in amino acids: CASSTEGTYEQYF. The DNA for the CDR3 is TGTGCCAGCTCCACAGAGGGCACCTACGAGCAGTACTTC.

The gene calls are TRBV5-4 and TRBJ1-2; D remains ambiguous. Germline CDR1 is SGHNT and CDR2 is YYREEE (reference sequence). V gave up 0 bases and J gave up 8 bases, with 8 bases separating them. The CDR3 loop spans 12 amino acids. In DNA form, the CDR3 reads TGTGCCAGCAGCTTGGCCCTTCAGGGCTACACCTTC. This encodes CASSLALQGYTF. Full variable domain (outside the CDR3, taken from reference TRBV5-4 and TRBJ1-2): ETGVTQSPTHLIKTRGQQVTLRCSSQSGHNTVSWYQQALGQGPQFIFQYYREEENGRGNFPPRFSGLQFPNYSSELNVNALELDDSALYLCASSLALQGYTFGSGTRLTVV.

This rearrangement joins TRBV9 to TRBJ1-4; D perhaps matches TRBD1 (6 bases). This CDR3 comprises 18 residues. Germline V gene sequence: CDR1 SGDLS, CDR2 YYNGEE. Trimming left V 0 bases short and J 7 bases short, with 22 bases between. The CDR3 is CASSVGGSDRHQSEKLFF. The CDR3 DNA reads TGTGCCAGCAGCGTAGGGGGATCGGACAGACACCAGAGTGAAAAACTGTTTTTT.

The V call is TRBV10-3, the J call TRBJ2-5; maybe TRBD2 (6 bases). CDR3 length: 14 residues. Deletions cut 4 bases from V and 4 bases from J, with 13 bases between. Germline V gene lookup returns CDR1 ENHRY and CDR2 SYGVKD. CDR3 sequence: CAISVEGYGETQYF. The CDR3 bases are TGTGCCATCAGTGTGGAGGGGTATGGAGAGACCCAGTACTTC.

The chain recombines TRBV2 with TRBJ2-5, with 10 nucleotides matching TRBD1. Per the germline V gene, CDR1 is SNHLY and CDR2 is FYNNEI. V was clipped by 8 bases and J by 4 bases; unmatched bases: 13. The CDR3 totals 16 residues. CDR3 in amino acids: CASRKWGQGRVETQYF. The CDR3 DNA reads TGTGCCAGCCGAAAGTGGGGACAGGGGAGGGTAGAGACCCAGTACTTC.